The 3 T cell receptor beta chains below were found in one sample sequenced in a study of T-cell reconstitution after alpha-beta-depleted transplantation in children. Preparation of the TCRbeta library used unique molecular identifiers. TCRdb processed the PCR reads anew with MiXCR; each CDR3 protein has one entry. The sample has about 510,000 distinct CDR3 sequences; about an eighth are singletons. Source: PBMCs, mostly from graft donor cells, taken 180 days after TCRalphabeta/CD19-depleted stem cell transplant. Receptors were obtained from a female patient aged 2 to 10 who had a stem cell transplant for aplastic anemia, so the T cells may come from the graft donor.

This clonotype was picked up a small number of times. CDR3 nucleotide sequence: TGTGCCAGCAGCTTCTACCGGGGTAGTTCCTACGAGCAGTACGTC. Protein: CASSFYRGSSYEQYV. V gene TRBV11-3 combines with J gene TRBJ2-7; possible D gene TRBD2, 5 bases. The germline CDR1 and CDR2 sequences are SGHNT and YENEEA. Between the trimmed V and J ends, which lost 3 bases and 1 base, there was a span of 13 bases. The CDR3 is 15 amino acids.

This clonotype was counted a few times. The chain has TRBV5-1 and TRBJ2-3, with TRBD1 as a possible D gene (6 bases). The germline V gene encodes CDR1 SGHRS and CDR2 YFSETQ. The CDR3 consists of 16 residues. V dropped 4 bases and J dropped 0 bases, with 15 bases sitting between them. In DNA, the CDR3 is TGCGCCAGCAGCCCGACAGGCCGTTCTAGCACAGATACGCAGTATTTT. It translates to CASSPTGRSSTDTQYF.

This clonotype was recorded a few times. The chain carries TRBV18 and TRBJ2-7, with D uncertain. Trimming removed 2 bases at V and 3 bases at J, with 5 bases between. CDR1 KGHSH and CDR2 LQKENI come from the germline V gene. CDR3 size: 12 residues. CDR3 sequence reads: CASSPEGYEQYV. The CDR3 DNA follows: TGTGCCAGCTCACCAGAAGGCTACGAGCAGTACGTC.